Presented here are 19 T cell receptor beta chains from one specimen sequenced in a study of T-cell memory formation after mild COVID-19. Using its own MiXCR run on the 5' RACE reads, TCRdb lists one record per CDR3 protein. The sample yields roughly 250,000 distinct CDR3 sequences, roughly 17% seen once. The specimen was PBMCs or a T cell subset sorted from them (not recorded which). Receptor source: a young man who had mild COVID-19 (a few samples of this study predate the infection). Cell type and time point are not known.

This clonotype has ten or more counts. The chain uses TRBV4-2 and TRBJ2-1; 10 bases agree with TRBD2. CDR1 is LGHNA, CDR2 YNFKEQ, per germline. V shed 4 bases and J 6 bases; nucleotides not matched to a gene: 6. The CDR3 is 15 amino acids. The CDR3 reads CASSRETSGRNEQFF. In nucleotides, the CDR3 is TGTGCCAGCAGCCGTGAGACTAGCGGGCGCAATGAGCAGTTCTTC.

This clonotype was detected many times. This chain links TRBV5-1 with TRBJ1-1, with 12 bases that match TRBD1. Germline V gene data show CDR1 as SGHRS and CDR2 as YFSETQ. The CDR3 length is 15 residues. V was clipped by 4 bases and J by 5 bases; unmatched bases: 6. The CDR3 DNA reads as TGCGCCAGCAGCACCGGGACAGGGGGCTCGACTGAAGCTTTCTTT. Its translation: CASSTGTGGSTEAFF. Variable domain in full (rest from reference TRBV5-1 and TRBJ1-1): KAGVTQTPRYLIKTRGQQVTLSCSPISGHRSVSWYQQTPGQGLQFLFEYFSETQRNKGNFPGRFSGRQFSNSRSEMNVSTLELGDSALYLCASSTGTGGSTEAFFGQGTRLTVV.

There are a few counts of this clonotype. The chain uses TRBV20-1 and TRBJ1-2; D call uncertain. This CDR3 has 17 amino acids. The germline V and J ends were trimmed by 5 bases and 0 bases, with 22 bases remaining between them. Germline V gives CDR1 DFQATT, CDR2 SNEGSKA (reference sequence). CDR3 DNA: TGCAGTGCTTTCCCGGCCACCTCACCATCTCCTAACTATGGCTACACCTTC. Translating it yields CSAFPATSPSPNYGYTF.

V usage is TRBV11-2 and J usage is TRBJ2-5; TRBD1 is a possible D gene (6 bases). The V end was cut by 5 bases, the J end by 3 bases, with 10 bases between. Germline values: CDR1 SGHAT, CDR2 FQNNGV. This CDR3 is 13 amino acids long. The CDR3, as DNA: TGTGCCAGCAGCGGGACATCGGAAGAGACCCAGTACTTC. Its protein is CASSGTSEETQYF.

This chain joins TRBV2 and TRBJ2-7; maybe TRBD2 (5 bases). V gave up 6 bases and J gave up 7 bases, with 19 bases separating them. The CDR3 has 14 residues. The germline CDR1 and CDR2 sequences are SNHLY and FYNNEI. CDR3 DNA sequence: TGTGCCAGCAGCCCCGGAAGAGGGTCGAGGGAGCAGTACTTC. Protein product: CASSPGRGSREQYF.

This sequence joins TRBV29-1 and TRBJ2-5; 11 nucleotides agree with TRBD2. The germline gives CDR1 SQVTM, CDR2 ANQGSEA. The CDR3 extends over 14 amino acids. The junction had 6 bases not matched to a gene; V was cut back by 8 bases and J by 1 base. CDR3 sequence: CSSLAGGTQETQYF. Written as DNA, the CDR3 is TGCAGCTCGCTAGCGGGGGGCACCCAAGAGACCCAGTACTTC. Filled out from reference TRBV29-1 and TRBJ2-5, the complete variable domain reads SAVISQKPSRDICQRGTSLTIQCQVDSQVTMMFWYRQQPGQSLTLIATANQGSEATYESGFVIDKFPISRPNLTFSTLTVSNMSPEDSSIYLCSSLAGGTQETQYFGPGTRLLVL.

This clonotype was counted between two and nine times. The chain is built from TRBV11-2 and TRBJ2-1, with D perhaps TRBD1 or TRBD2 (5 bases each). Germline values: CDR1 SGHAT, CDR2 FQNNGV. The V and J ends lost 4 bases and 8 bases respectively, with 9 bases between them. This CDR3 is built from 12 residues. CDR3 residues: CASSSQGHEQFF. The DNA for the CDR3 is TGTGCCAGCAGCTCCCAGGGACATGAGCAGTTCTTC.

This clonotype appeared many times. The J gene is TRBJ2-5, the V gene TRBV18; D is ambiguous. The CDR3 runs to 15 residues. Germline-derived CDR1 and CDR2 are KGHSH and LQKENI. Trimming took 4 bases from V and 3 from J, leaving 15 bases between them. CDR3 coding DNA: TGTGCCAGCTCACAAAACCTACAGCGAAAAGAGACCCAGTACTTC. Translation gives CASSQNLQRKETQYF.

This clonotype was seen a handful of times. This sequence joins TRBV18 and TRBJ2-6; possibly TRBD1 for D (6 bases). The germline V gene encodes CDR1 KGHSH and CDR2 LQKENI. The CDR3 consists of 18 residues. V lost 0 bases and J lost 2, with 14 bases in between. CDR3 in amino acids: CASSPPTGTWAGANVLTF. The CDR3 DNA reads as TGTGCCAGCTCACCACCAACAGGGACCTGGGCTGGGGCCAACGTCCTGACTTTC. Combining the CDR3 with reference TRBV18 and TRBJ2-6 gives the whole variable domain NAGVMQNPRHLVRRRGQEARLRCSPMKGHSHVYWYRQLPEEGLKFMVYLQKENIIDESGMPKERFSAEFPKEGPSILRIQQVVRGDSAAYFCASSPPTGTWAGANVLTFGAGSRLTVL.

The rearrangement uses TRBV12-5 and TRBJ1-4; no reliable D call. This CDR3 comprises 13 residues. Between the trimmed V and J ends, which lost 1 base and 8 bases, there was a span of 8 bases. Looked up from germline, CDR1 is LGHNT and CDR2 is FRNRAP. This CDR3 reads CASGLAGPEKLFF. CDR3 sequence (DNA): TGTGCTAGTGGTTTGGCCGGACCCGAAAAACTGTTTTTT.

The chain's CDR3 is CASSFVDSGNTIYF. The CDR3 DNA sequence: TGTGCCAGCAGTTTTGTGGACTCTGGAAACACCATATATTTT. The V call is TRBV12-3 or TRBV12-4, the J call TRBJ1-3; D call uncertain. The CDR3 runs to 14 residues. V lost 3 bases to trimming and J lost 0 bases, with 6 bases between them.

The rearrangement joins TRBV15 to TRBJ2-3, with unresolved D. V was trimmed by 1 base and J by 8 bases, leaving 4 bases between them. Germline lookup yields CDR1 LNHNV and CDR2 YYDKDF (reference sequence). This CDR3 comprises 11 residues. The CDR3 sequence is CATSRGSTQYF. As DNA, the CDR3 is TGTGCCACCAGCAGAGGTTCTACGCAGTATTTT.

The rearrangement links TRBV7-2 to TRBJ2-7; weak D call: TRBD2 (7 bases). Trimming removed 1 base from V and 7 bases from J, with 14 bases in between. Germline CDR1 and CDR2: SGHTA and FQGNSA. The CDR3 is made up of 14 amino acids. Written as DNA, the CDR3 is TGTGCCAGCAGCTTAGTGGGGGGGCCGAGGGAGCAGTACTTC. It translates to CASSLVGGPREQYF.

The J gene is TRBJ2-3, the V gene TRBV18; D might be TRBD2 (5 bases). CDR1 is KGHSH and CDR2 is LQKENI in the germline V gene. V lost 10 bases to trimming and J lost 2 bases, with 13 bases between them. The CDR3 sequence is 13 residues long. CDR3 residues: CATFGELTDTQYF. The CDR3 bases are TGTGCCACCTTTGGGGAGCTCACAGATACGCAGTATTTT.

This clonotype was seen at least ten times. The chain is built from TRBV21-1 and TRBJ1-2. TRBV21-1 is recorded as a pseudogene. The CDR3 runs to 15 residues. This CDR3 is CASSKRGGANYGYTF. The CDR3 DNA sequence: TGTGCCAGCAGCAAACGGGGGGGCGCAAACTATGGCTACACCTTC.

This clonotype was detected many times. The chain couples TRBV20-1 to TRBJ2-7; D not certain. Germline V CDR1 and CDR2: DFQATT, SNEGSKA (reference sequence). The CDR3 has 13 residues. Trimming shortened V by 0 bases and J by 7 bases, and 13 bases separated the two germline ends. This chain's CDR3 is CSARDPGSWEQYV. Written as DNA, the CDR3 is TGCAGTGCTAGAGATCCCGGTAGCTGGGAGCAGTACGTC.

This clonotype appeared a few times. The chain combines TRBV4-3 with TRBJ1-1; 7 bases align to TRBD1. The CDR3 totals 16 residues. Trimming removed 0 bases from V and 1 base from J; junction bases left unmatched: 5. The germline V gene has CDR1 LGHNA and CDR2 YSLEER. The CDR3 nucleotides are TGCGCCAGCAGCCAAGAATCTAGGACAGGGAACACTGAAGCTTTCTTT. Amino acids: CASSQESRTGNTEAFF.

CDR3 in amino acids: CASSGRGKDGYTF. The CDR3, as DNA: TGTGCCAGCAGTGGCAGGGGGAAGGATGGCTACACCTTC. The V call is TRBV6-5, the J call TRBJ1-2; 7 bases are shared with TRBD1. The trim removed 5 bases at V and 6 bases at J, leaving 6 bases unmatched. Germline V gene lookup returns CDR1 MNHEY and CDR2 SVGAGI. The CDR3 runs to 13 residues.

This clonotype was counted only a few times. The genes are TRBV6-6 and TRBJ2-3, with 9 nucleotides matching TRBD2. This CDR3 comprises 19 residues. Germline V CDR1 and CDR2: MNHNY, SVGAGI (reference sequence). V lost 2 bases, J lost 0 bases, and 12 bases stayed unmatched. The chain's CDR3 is CASSYTTAGGKPSTDTQYF. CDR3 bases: TGTGCCAGCAGTTACACCACAGCGGGGGGCAAACCTAGCACAGATACGCAGTATTTT.